These 5 T cell receptor beta chains originate from one sample sequenced in a study of identical twins. TCRdb reprocessed the 5' RACE reads with MiXCR, giving one entry per CDR3 protein. The data hold 690,000 or so distinct CDR3 sequences, with roughly 8% observed a single time. The sample was also linked to a second study, of yellow fever vaccine responses in identical twins.

The sample taken for sequencing was PBMCs. The receptors originated from a woman aged 18-30 years in good health.

In its sample, this clonotype was seen a few times. The gene calls are TRBV20-1 and TRBJ2-1; D assignment may be TRBD1 or TRBD2 (7 bases each). The CDR3 length is 15 residues. Germline V gene data show CDR1 as DFQATT and CDR2 as SNEGSKA (reference sequence). The ends were cut back, 0 bases at V and 4 bases at J, with 13 bases in the middle. The CDR3 bases are TGCAGTGCTAGAGATTTCAGGGGGGGTTACAATGAGCAGTTCTTC. It codes for CSARDFRGGYNEQFF.

This clonotype was found many times. The rearrangement links TRBV4-3 to TRBJ2-3; D uncertain. The germline V gene encodes CDR1 LGHNA and CDR2 YSLEER. The V end lost 1 base, the J end lost 8 bases, and 13 bases lay between the germline ends. The CDR3 covers 14 residues. CDR3 protein: CASSQASLVATQYF. CDR3 nucleotide sequence: TGCGCCAGCAGCCAAGCGTCATTAGTGGCTACGCAGTATTTT.

The J gene is TRBJ2-7, the V gene TRBV6-1; 9 bases fit TRBD1. This CDR3 comprises 14 residues. Germline V gene sequence: CDR1 MNHNS, CDR2 SASEGT. J was trimmed by 3 bases and V by 6 bases; bases with no gene match: 6. DNA for the CDR3: TGTGCCAGCAGAACTACGGGACAGGGCTACGAGCAGTACTTC. Translated: CASRTTGQGYEQYF.

The chain recombines TRBV10-3 with TRBJ2-2; maybe TRBD2 (5 bases). Deletions cut 0 bases from V and 1 base from J, with 6 bases between. The germline V gene has CDR1 ENHRY and CDR2 SYGVKD. There are 15 residues in the CDR3. CDR3 loop: CAISESRGNTGELFF. In DNA form, the CDR3 reads TGTGCCATCAGTGAGTCTCGGGGGAACACCGGGGAGCTGTTTTTT.

This clonotype appeared a few times. The J gene is TRBJ2-5, the V gene TRBV20-1; D remains unclear. The CDR3 extends over 15 amino acids. Germline V lookup: CDR1 DFQATT, CDR2 SNEGSKA (reference sequence). V lost 3 bases and J 0 bases, leaving 14 bases between the germline ends. The chain's CDR3 is CSASSLAANQETQYF. DNA of the CDR3: TGCAGTGCTAGTTCATTGGCGGCGAACCAAGAGACCCAGTACTTC.